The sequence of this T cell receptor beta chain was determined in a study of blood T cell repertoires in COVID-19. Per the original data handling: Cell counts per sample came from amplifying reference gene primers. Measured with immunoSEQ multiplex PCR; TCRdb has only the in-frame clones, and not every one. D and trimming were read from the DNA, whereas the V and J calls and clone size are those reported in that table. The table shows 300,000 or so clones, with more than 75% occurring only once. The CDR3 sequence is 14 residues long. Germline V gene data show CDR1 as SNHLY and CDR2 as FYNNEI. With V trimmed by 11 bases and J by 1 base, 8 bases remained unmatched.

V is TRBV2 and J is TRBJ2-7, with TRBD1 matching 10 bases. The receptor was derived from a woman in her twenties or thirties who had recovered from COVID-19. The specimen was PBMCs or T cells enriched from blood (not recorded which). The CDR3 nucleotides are TGTGCCGGGCGGGACAGGGGTGCATCCTACGAGCAGTACTTC. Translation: CAGRDRGASYEQYF.